This T cell receptor (beta chain) was profiled in a study of CD8+ T cells in alopecia areata. Extracted from the samples, RNA was reverse transcribed into cDNA to serve as the sequencing template. Measured with immunoSEQ multiplex PCR; TCRdb has only the in-frame clones, and not every one. The sample lists 150,000 to 200,000 clones; about 72% were seen once. Germline-derived CDR1 and CDR2 are SGHAT and FQNNGV. The J segment lost 6 bases and the V segment lost 3 bases, leaving 6 bases of the junction unmatched. The CDR3 length is 14 residues. The V call is TRBV11-2, the J call TRBJ2-5; 8 nucleotides line up with TRBD1. The clonotype comes from a human donor with alopecia areata. The sample in question was CD8+ T cells sorted from blood, obtained at week 0. The CDR3 coding sequence is TGTGCCAGCAGCTTCCCCCGCAGGGGGCAGACCCAGTACTTC. It encodes CASSFPRRGQTQYF. The whole variable domain, remainder taken from reference TRBV11-2 and TRBJ2-5, is EAGVAQSPRYKIIEKRQSVAFWCNPISGHATLYWYQQILGQGPKLLIQFQNNGVVDDSQLPKDRFSAERLKGVDSTLKIQPAKLEDSAVYLCASSFPRRGQTQYFGPGTRLLVL.